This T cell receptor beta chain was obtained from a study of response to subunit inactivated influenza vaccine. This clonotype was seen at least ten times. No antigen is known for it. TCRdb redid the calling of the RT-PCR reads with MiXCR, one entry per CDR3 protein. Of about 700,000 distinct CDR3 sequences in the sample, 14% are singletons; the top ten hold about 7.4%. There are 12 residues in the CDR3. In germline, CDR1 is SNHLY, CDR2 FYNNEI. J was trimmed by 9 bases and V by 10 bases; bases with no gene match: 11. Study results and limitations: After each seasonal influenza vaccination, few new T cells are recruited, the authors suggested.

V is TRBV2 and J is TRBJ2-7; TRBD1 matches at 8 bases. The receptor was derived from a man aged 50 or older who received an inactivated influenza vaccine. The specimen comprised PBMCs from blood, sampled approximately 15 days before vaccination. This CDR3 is CATSGQASRQYF. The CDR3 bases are TGTGCCACCTCGGGACAGGCATCACGGCAGTACTTC.